Below are 30 T cell receptor beta chains sequenced from a single sample in a study of cytomegalovirus exposure and HLA in healthy donors. In the PCR, 60 Vbeta and 13 Jbeta primers were used. Using immunoSEQ multiplex PCR, the repertoire was profiled, and TCRdb retains in-frame clones only, with some absent. The sample carries some 150,000 clones, 55% to 75% recorded once. The sequenced sample was PBMCs. The receptors come from a human donor in good health.

This chain connects TRBV5-1 to TRBJ1-4, with D maybe TRBD1 (6 bases). The germline V gene encodes CDR1 SGHRS and CDR2 YFSETQ. This CDR3 has 14 residues. The V and J ends lost 4 bases and 5 bases respectively, with 12 bases between them. CDR3: CASSPGHQNEKLFF. The CDR3 DNA reads as TGCGCCAGCAGCCCGGGACACCAAAATGAAAAACTGTTTTTT.

Only a few counts were recorded for this clone. The J gene is TRBJ1-5, the V gene TRBV6-1, with D perhaps TRBD1 (6 bases). V lost 8 bases and J lost 5, with 19 bases in between. Looked up from germline, CDR1 is MNHNS and CDR2 is SASEGT. The CDR3 length is 15 residues. DNA of the CDR3: TGTGCCAGCGGACCAGAAACAGGGAAGTATCAGCCCCAGCATTTT. As protein: CASGPETGKYQPQHF.

V and J are TRBV7-3 and TRBJ2-3, with 7 bases aligning to TRBD2. After removal of 1 base from V and 6 bases from J, the junction contained 1 base not matched to a gene. The CDR3 totals 13 residues. Germline V gives CDR1 SGHTA, CDR2 FQGTGA. The CDR3 sequence: CASSLREGDTQYF. CDR3 coding DNA: TGTGCCAGCAGCTTAAGGGAGGGGGATACGCAGTATTTT.

The chain recombines TRBV9 with TRBJ1-1, with 10 bases that match TRBD1. Trimming took 2 bases from V and 3 from J; bases not matched to a gene: 4. CDR3 length equals 15 residues. Germline V gene sequence: CDR1 SGDLS, CDR2 YYNGEE. CDR3 loop: CASSVSGTGDTEAFF. DNA of the CDR3: TGTGCCAGCAGCGTCTCCGGGACAGGGGACACTGAAGCTTTCTTT.

The CDR3 nucleotides are TGTGCCAGCAGCTCCGTAGGGGGTAAAGGCTCCTACGAGCAGTACTTC. Translation: CASSSVGGKGSYEQYF. The rearrangement links TRBV7-9 to TRBJ2-7; D may be TRBD1 (6 bases). Germline V gene data show CDR1 as SEHNR and CDR2 as FQNEAQ (reference sequence). Trimming took off 4 bases at V and 0 bases at J, with 16 bases between the two ends. There are 16 residues in the CDR3. The complete variable domain, with remaining parts taken from reference TRBV7-9 and TRBJ2-7, reads DTGVSQNPRHKITKRGQNVTFRCDPISEHNRLYWYRQTLGQGPEFLTYFQNEAQLEKSRLLSDRFSAERPKGSFSTLEIQRTEQGDSAMYLCASSSVGGKGSYEQYFGPGTRLTVT.

This clone has a handful of counts. The chain links TRBV2 to TRBJ1-2, with a possible D match to TRBD1 (6 bases). The length of the CDR3 is 13 residues. Germline V gene sequence: CDR1 SNHLY, CDR2 FYNNEI. The germline V and J ends were trimmed by 7 bases and 5 bases, with 14 bases remaining between them. CDR3 sequence: CASKTGPGYGYTF. CDR3 DNA sequence: TGTGCCAGCAAGACAGGCCCTGGGTATGGCTACACCTTC. The whole variable domain, remainder taken from reference TRBV2 and TRBJ1-2, is EPEVTQTPSHQVTQMGQEVILRCVPISNHLYFYWYRQILGQKVEFLVSFYNNEISEKSEIFDDQFSVERPDGSNFTLKIRSTKLEDSAMYFCASKTGPGYGYTFGSGTRLTVV.

This clone was recorded a few times. The rearrangement joins TRBV11-1 to TRBJ2-1, with TRBD1 as a possible D gene (7 bases). The ends were cut back, 4 bases at V and 6 bases at J, with 16 bases in the middle. Germline CDR1 and CDR2: SGHAT and FQDESV (reference sequence). The CDR3 totals 15 residues. For the CDR3, the DNA is TGTGCCAGCAGCTCCCCCCGACAGGGAGGCAATGAGCAGTTCTTC. Translated: CASSSPRQGGNEQFF.

V and J are TRBV2 and TRBJ1-6; 7 bases agree with TRBD1. Per the germline V gene, CDR1 is SNHLY and CDR2 is FYNNEI. Trimming cost V 5 bases and J 9 bases; bases outside gene matches: 7. There are 14 residues in the CDR3. This CDR3 is CASSLRQGSSPLHF. The CDR3 DNA follows: TGTGCCAGCAGTCTCAGACAGGGAAGTTCACCCCTCCACTTT.

For the CDR3, the DNA is TGTGCCAGCAGCTTAATGGGCGGGGGGACAGATACGCAGTATTTT. Its protein product is CASSLMGGGTDTQYF. J is TRBJ2-3 and V is TRBV7-3, with 8 positions matching TRBD2. CDR1 is SGHTA, CDR2 FQGTGA, per germline. With V trimmed by 1 base and J by 3 bases, 3 bases remained unmatched. This CDR3 has 15 residues.

The V call is TRBV9, the J call TRBJ1-1; perhaps TRBD1 as D (6 bases). The CDR3 loop spans 14 amino acids. CDR1 and CDR2 from the germline V gene are SGDLS and YYNGEE. Trimming removed 0 bases from V and 8 bases from J, with 14 bases in between. The CDR3 DNA reads as TGTGCCAGCAGCGTAGCGCCCTTACAGGGAGAAGCTTTCTTT. Translating it yields CASSVAPLQGEAFF.

This rearrangement joins TRBV2 to TRBJ1-5, with D unclear. The germline V gene has CDR1 SNHLY and CDR2 FYNNEI. Trimming took off 4 bases at V and 6 bases at J, with 10 bases between the two ends. CDR3 length: 13 residues. CDR3 in DNA: TGTGCCAGCAGTGTTGGGGAGGGTCAGCCCCAGCATTTT. It yields the protein CASSVGEGQPQHF.

This chain uses TRBV11-2 with TRBJ2-1; 8 bases are a match to TRBD1. The CDR3 sequence is 14 residues long. Germline CDR1 is SGHAT and CDR2 is FQNNGV. J gave up 3 bases and V 3 bases, and 1 base lay outside the gene matches. The CDR3 DNA reads TGTGCCAGCAGCTTGACAGGGGTCTACAATGAGCAGTTCTTC. Its translation: CASSLTGVYNEQFF.

V gene TRBV19 combines with J gene TRBJ1-4, with 8 bases matching TRBD1. V was clipped by 2 bases and J by 8 bases; unmatched bases: 13. The length of the CDR3 is 17 residues. Germline values: CDR1 LNHDA, CDR2 SQIVND (reference sequence). CDR3 sequence reads: CASSIQAGGEGKEKLFF. The DNA for the CDR3 is TGTGCCAGTAGTATACAGGCAGGGGGCGAGGGCAAGGAAAAACTGTTTTTT.

This clone has just a few counts. The genes are TRBV5-6 and TRBJ1-1, with no clear D. Germline values: CDR1 SGHDT, CDR2 YYEEEE. Deletions cut 0 bases from V and 1 base from J, with 7 bases between. This CDR3 contains 14 residues. As DNA, the CDR3 is TGTGCCAGCAGCTTGGAGGAGCCGAACACTGAAGCTTTCTTT. Protein sequence: CASSLEEPNTEAFF.

The chain employs TRBV19 and TRBJ1-5, with TRBD1 matching 7 bases. Germline values: CDR1 LNHDA, CDR2 SQIVND (reference sequence). The CDR3 runs 15 residues. V shed 1 base and J 4 bases; nucleotides not matched to a gene: 4. The CDR3 is CASSIAGTANQPQHF. In DNA, the CDR3 is TGTGCCAGTAGTATAGCTGGGACAGCTAATCAGCCCCAGCATTTT. Full variable domain (remainder filled in from reference TRBV19 and TRBJ1-5): DGGITQSPKYLFRKEGQNVTLSCEQNLNHDAMYWYRQDPGQGLRLIYYSQIVNDFQKGDIAEGYSVSREKKESFPLTVTSAQKNPTAFYLCASSIAGTANQPQHFGDGTRLSIL.

This chain uses TRBV5-1 with TRBJ2-2; the D gene is possibly TRBD1 (5 bases). The CDR3 runs 14 residues. Germline V gene lookup returns CDR1 SGHRS and CDR2 YFSETQ. Trimming pared 7 bases from V and 0 bases from J, leaving 10 bases between. CDR3 nucleotides: TGCGCCAGCCTTGGGGCAGCGAACACCGGGGAGCTGTTTTTT. Translated, it gives CASLGAANTGELFF.

V gene TRBV19 combines with J gene TRBJ2-1; 7 positions agree with TRBD2. Germline CDR1 is LNHDA and CDR2 is SQIVND (reference sequence). Trimming cost V 5 bases and J 0 bases; bases outside gene matches: 1. This CDR3 is 14 amino acids long. DNA for the CDR3: TGTGCCAGTAGTTCGGGGGGCTCCTACAATGAGCAGTTCTTC. Protein sequence: CASSSGGSYNEQFF. Looking up the rest from reference TRBV19 and TRBJ2-1 gives the full variable domain: DGGITQSPKYLFRKEGQNVTLSCEQNLNHDAMYWYRQDPGQGLRLIYYSQIVNDFQKGDIAEGYSVSREKKESFPLTVTSAQKNPTAFYLCASSSGGSYNEQFFGPGTRLTVL.

This sequence joins TRBV6-4 and TRBJ1-1; D is unclear. V lost 2 bases, J lost 9 bases, and 10 bases lay in between. Per germline, CDR1 MRHNA and CDR2 SNTAGT. The CDR3 length is 12 residues. The CDR3 reads CASSDRSGQAFF. Here the CDR3 DNA reads TGTGCCAGCAGTGACAGGTCTGGGCAAGCTTTCTTT.

This rearrangement joins TRBV12-2 to TRBJ2-7; the D call in the table, TRBD1, was not verified against the DNA. TRBV12-2 is an annotated pseudogene. The CDR3 sequence is 15 residues long. CDR3 sequence: CASRQGQQGPYEQYF. The CDR3 DNA reads TGTGCAAGTCGCCAAGGGCAACAGGGACCGTACGAGCAGTACTTC.

This clone showed up just once. This chain connects TRBV10-3 to TRBJ1-1; D not resolved. Germline V gene data show CDR1 as ENHRY and CDR2 as SYGVKD. The length of the CDR3 is 16 residues. Trimming removed 6 bases from V and 4 bases from J, with 21 bases in between. CDR3: CAISLYSGGVSTEAFF. The DNA of the CDR3 is TGTGCCATCAGCTTATACAGCGGTGGGGTGAGCACTGAAGCTTTCTTT.

This chain uses TRBV29-1 with TRBJ2-2, with 8 bases matching TRBD2. The length of the CDR3 is 14 residues. The germline V gene encodes CDR1 SQVTM and CDR2 ANQGSEA. The ends lost 3 bases at V and 2 bases at J; junction bases unmatched: 2. The CDR3 nucleotides read TGCAGCGTTGAGCGGGGGGCTAACACCGGGGAGCTGTTTTTT. This encodes CSVERGANTGELFF.

This clone was seen a few times. The chain uses TRBV2 and TRBJ1-5; D not resolved. The CDR3 runs 13 residues. Germline CDR1 reads SNHLY; CDR2 reads FYNNEI. V was shortened by 7 bases and J by 4 bases, with 11 bases between the two germline ends. Written as DNA, the CDR3 is TGTGCCAGCACCCAGGATTTGAATCAGCCCCAGCATTTT. Encoded protein: CASTQDLNQPQHF.

V gene TRBV13 combines with J gene TRBJ1-1; D ambiguous. The CDR3 length is 12 residues. From germline, CDR1 is PRHDT and CDR2 FYEKMQ (reference sequence). Trimming cost V 5 bases and J 4 bases, with 8 bases left between them. The CDR3 region has the DNA TGTGCCAGCAGCCCACAGATCACTGAAGCTTTCTTT. Translating it yields CASSPQITEAFF.

J is TRBJ1-1 and V is TRBV5-1; 9 bases line up with TRBD1. Germline CDR1 reads SGHRS; CDR2 reads YFSETQ. This CDR3 is 14 amino acids long. V lost 1 base and J lost 7; bases outside the gene matches: 5. The CDR3 DNA follows: TGCGCCAGCAGCTTGTTACCGACAGGGGGTGAAGCTTTCTTT. It specifies CASSLLPTGGEAFF.

V usage is TRBV7-3 and J usage is TRBJ2-5; tentative D call: TRBD1 (5 bases). V gave up 1 base and J gave up 5 bases, with 11 bases separating them. This CDR3 has 14 amino acids. Per germline, CDR1 SGHTA and CDR2 FQGTGA. The DNA for the CDR3 is TGTGCCAGCAGCTTAATGGGGCGCACTGAGACCCAGTACTTC. Encoded protein: CASSLMGRTETQYF. The full variable domain, in which reference TRBV7-3 and TRBJ2-5 provide the parts outside the CDR3, is GAGVSQTPSNKVTEKGKYVELRCDPISGHTALYWYRQSLGQGPEFLIYFQGTGAADDSGLPNDRFFAVRPEGSVSTLKIQRTERGDSAVYLCASSLMGRTETQYFGPGTRLLVL.

This chain joins TRBV30 and TRBJ1-2, with 8 bases matching TRBD1. Germline V gene lookup returns CDR1 GTSNPN and CDR2 SVGIG (reference sequence). V lost 2 bases to trimming and J lost 5 bases; unmatched junction nucleotides: 4. This CDR3 has 13 residues. This CDR3 is CAWSRDRPYGYTF. CDR3 coding DNA: TGTGCCTGGAGTAGGGACAGGCCTTATGGCTACACCTTC.

The chain employs TRBV9 and TRBJ2-7, with a possible D match to TRBD2 (5 bases). V gave up 4 bases and J gave up 1 base, with 12 bases separating them. In germline, CDR1 is SGDLS, CDR2 YYNGEE. The length of the CDR3 is 14 residues. The CDR3 region has the DNA TGTGCCAGCAGCAGGTCCGGGAATTCCTACGAGCAGTACTTC. It specifies CASSRSGNSYEQYF. Full variable domain (rest looked up from reference TRBV9 and TRBJ2-7): DSGVTQTPKHLITATGQRVTLRCSPRSGDLSVYWYQQSLDQGLQFLIQYYNGEERAKGNILERFSAQQFPDLHSELNLSSLELGDSALYFCASSRSGNSYEQYFGPGTRLTVT.

J is TRBJ1-2 and V is TRBV15; perhaps TRBD1 as D (5 bases). The CDR3 covers 15 residues. CDR1 is LNHNV, CDR2 YYDKDF, per germline (reference sequence). The V and J ends lost 0 bases and 8 bases respectively, with 16 bases between them. This chain's CDR3 is CATSRDQAGIHGYTF. The CDR3 DNA is TGTGCCACCAGCAGAGATCAAGCAGGGATACACGGCTACACCTTC.

The CDR3 bases are TGTGCCAGCAGCGAACGACAGGGGGGTAATCAGCCCCAGCATTTT. Translating it yields CASSERQGGNQPQHF. The V and J genes are TRBV6-1 and TRBJ1-5, with TRBD1 identical over 9 bases. The length of the CDR3 is 15 residues. CDR1 is MNHNS, CDR2 SASEGT, per germline. Trimming removed 6 bases from V and 4 bases from J; junction bases left unmatched: 7.

The V gene is TRBV11-1, the J gene TRBJ1-4; 12 bases agree with TRBD1. Germline CDR1 SGHAT, CDR2 FQDESV (reference sequence). The V gene end was trimmed by 4 bases and the J gene end by 6 bases; junction bases not matched to a gene: 6. The CDR3 extends over 16 amino acids. This CDR3 is CASSSPGTGGDEKLFF. The CDR3 nucleotides read TGTGCCAGCAGCTCTCCCGGGACAGGGGGCGATGAAAAACTGTTTTTT.